The 31 T cell receptor beta chains in this list originate from one sample, sequenced in a study of monozygotic twins with inflammatory bowel disease. TCRdb reprocessed the 5' RACE reads, keeping one entry per CDR3 protein, no DNA. The repertoire table contains about 210,000 distinct CDR3 sequences. The sequenced sample consisted of blood. The receptor set was obtained from a human donor with ulcerative colitis or Crohn's disease, or a healthy co-twin of an affected twin (not recorded which).

CDR3 loop: CASSHLYRGSTEAFF. This chain joins TRBV3-1 and TRBJ1-1; lacking DNA, the TRBD1 call made by TCRdb goes unchecked. The CDR3 consists of 15 residues. From germline, CDR1 is LGHDT and CDR2 YNNKEL (reference sequence).

The rearrangement links TRBV5-1 to TRBJ2-1. This CDR3 has 15 amino acids. Germline CDR1 and CDR2: SGHRS and YFSETQ. The CDR3 sequence: CASSLTPSHYNEQFF.

The V call is TRBV3-1, the J call TRBJ2-7; checking the TCRdb D call of TRBD2 is not possible without DNA. The CDR3 covers 14 residues. Germline lookup yields CDR1 LGHDT and CDR2 YNNKEL (reference sequence). The CDR3 spells CASSQDGGPYEQYF.

The V and J genes are TRBV5-1 and TRBJ2-5; the D call from TCRdb, TRBD1, cannot be confirmed without DNA. The germline CDR1 and CDR2 sequences are SGHRS and YFSETQ. CDR3 length equals 14 residues. CDR3 sequence reads: CASSTTGGKETQYF.

The chain links TRBV5-1 to TRBJ1-1. The germline V gene has CDR1 SGHRS and CDR2 YFSETQ. The CDR3 consists of 13 residues. The chain's CDR3 is CASSLWVGTEAFF.

This sequence joins TRBV28 and TRBJ2-5; the TRBD2 assignment by TCRdb is unverifiable without DNA. The CDR3 sequence is 14 residues long. CDR1 and CDR2 from the germline V gene are MDHEN and SYDVKM. The CDR3 loop is CASSFGGPIETQYF.

This chain uses TRBV10-3 with TRBJ1-2. Looked up from germline, CDR1 is ENHRY and CDR2 is SYGVKD. This CDR3 comprises 13 residues. CDR3 loop: CAIWADANYGYTF.

The chain combines TRBV12-3 or TRBV12-4 with TRBJ1-4; TCRdb's D gene call, TRBD1, goes unchecked for lack of DNA. The CDR3 extends over 11 amino acids. The CDR3 sequence is CASSGDEKLFF.

The chain is built from TRBV18 and TRBJ2-3. This CDR3 is 13 amino acids long. Germline V CDR1 and CDR2: KGHSH, LQKENI. CDR3 loop: CASSPQPTDTQYF.

This CDR3 reads CASSILSSRETQYF. The V gene is TRBV2, the J gene TRBJ2-5; without DNA, the TCRdb call of TRBD1 cannot be checked. Germline loops: CDR1 SNHLY, CDR2 FYNNEI. There are 14 residues in the CDR3.

The chain couples TRBV29-1 to TRBJ2-3; TCRdb returns TRBD1, unconfirmable since there is no DNA. The CDR3 has 15 amino acids. CDR1 is SQVTM, CDR2 ANQGSEA, per germline. The CDR3 protein is CSLNRGFSSTDTQYF.

The chain employs TRBV7-2 and TRBJ2-1; there is no DNA to check the TCRdb D call of TRBD2. Per germline, CDR1 SGHTA and CDR2 FQGNSA. The CDR3 totals 13 residues. CDR3 in amino acids: CASSLGGANEQFF.

The chain links TRBV6-1 to TRBJ1-2; absent DNA, TCRdb's TRBD1 call cannot be checked. The germline CDR1 and CDR2 sequences are MNHNS and SASEGT. There are 12 residues in the CDR3. CDR3 protein: CASTLGVRGYTF.

The chain combines TRBV12-3 or TRBV12-4 with TRBJ1-4. This CDR3 comprises 11 residues. CDR3 loop: CASSRAGTANF.

CDR3 residues: CSAPGTAANYGYTF. J is TRBJ1-2 and V is TRBV20-1; the TCRdb D gene call, TRBD1, has no DNA to confirm it. Germline CDR1 DFQATT, CDR2 SNEGSKA (reference sequence). The CDR3 totals 14 residues.

V gene TRBV10-2 combines with J gene TRBJ1-1; absent DNA, TCRdb's TRBD1 call cannot be checked. The CDR3 is 15 residues long. CDR1 and CDR2 (germline): WSHSY, SAAADI. The CDR3 is CASSGEGAPISEAFF.

The chain uses TRBV29-1 and TRBJ1-2; TCRdb gives TRBD1 as the D gene, but with no DNA this cannot be confirmed. Germline CDR1 SQVTM, CDR2 ANQGSEA. The CDR3 runs 14 residues. This CDR3 reads CSVPDRGFNYGYTF.

The chain links TRBV10-3 to TRBJ2-7; TCRdb names TRBD2, which stays unverified in the absence of DNA. Germline CDR1 reads ENHRY; CDR2 reads SYGVKD. The CDR3 sequence is 13 residues long. The CDR3 reads CAIGTSGGYEQYF.

This chain links TRBV20-1 with TRBJ1-1; TCRdb outputs TRBD1, but without DNA this stays unchecked. The CDR3 runs to 13 residues. Germline CDR1 reads DFQATT; CDR2 reads SNEGSKA (reference sequence). The CDR3 sequence is CSARTGALAEAFF.

The chain is built from TRBV27 and TRBJ1-1; without DNA, the TCRdb call of TRBD1 cannot be checked. This CDR3 region has 15 residues. Germline CDR1 reads MNHEY; CDR2 reads SMNVEV (reference sequence). The CDR3 loop is CASSSGRNTYTEAFF.

The V and J genes are TRBV11-2 and TRBJ2-7. Germline V gives CDR1 SGHAT, CDR2 FQNNGV. The CDR3 is 15 residues long. The CDR3 sequence is CASSPDIWTAEEQYF.

This chain joins TRBV3-1 and TRBJ1-1; TCRdb names TRBD1, which stays unverified in the absence of DNA. Per the germline V gene, CDR1 is LGHDT and CDR2 is YNNKEL (reference sequence). The CDR3 extends over 18 amino acids. Here the CDR3 reads CASSLPSSATGRNTEAFF.

The genes are TRBV5-1 and TRBJ1-1. This CDR3 is built from 13 residues. CDR1 is SGHRS, CDR2 YFSETQ, per germline. CDR3 region: CASRLTANTEAFF.

The chain uses TRBV6-1 and TRBJ2-1; the TCRdb call, TRBD2, lacks DNA for checking. The CDR3 consists of 13 residues. Per germline, CDR1 MNHNS and CDR2 SASEGT. CDR3 amino acids: CASKFGGAYEQFF.

The gene calls are TRBV4-2 and TRBJ1-2; checking the TCRdb D call of TRBD1 is not possible without DNA. The length of the CDR3 is 14 residues. The V gene's germline CDR1 is LGHNA and CDR2 YNFKEQ. CDR3: CASSQENREVGYTF.

V gene TRBV5-6 combines with J gene TRBJ1-2; the D call from TCRdb, TRBD1, cannot be confirmed without DNA. The CDR3 consists of 14 residues. The germline V gene has CDR1 SGHDT and CDR2 YYEEEE. This chain's CDR3 is CASSYGTGVYGYTF. The whole variable domain, remainder taken from reference TRBV5-6 and TRBJ1-2, is DAGVTQSPTHLIKTRGQQVTLRCSPKSGHDTVSWYQQALGQGPQFIFQYYEEEERQRGNFPDRFSGHQFPNYSSELNVNALLLGDSALYLCASSYGTGVYGYTFGSGTRLTVV.

The chain links TRBV7-9 to TRBJ1-1. The CDR3 spans 13 residues. Looked up from germline, CDR1 is SEHNR and CDR2 is FQNEAQ (reference sequence). CDR3: CASWGGDHTEAFF.

This chain links TRBV5-1 with TRBJ2-1; TCRdb gives TRBD2 as the D gene, but with no DNA this cannot be confirmed. CDR3 length: 14 amino acids. Germline CDR1 SGHRS, CDR2 YFSETQ. The CDR3 is CASSLQPSVNEQFF.

V and J are TRBV3-1 and TRBJ2-7; as DNA is missing, the TRBD2 call by TCRdb cannot be tested. In germline, CDR1 is LGHDT, CDR2 YNNKEL (reference sequence). CDR3 size: 13 residues. The CDR3 spells CASSQVAGYEQYF.

The rearrangement joins TRBV7-9 to TRBJ2-2; TCRdb calls TRBD2, which cannot be checked without DNA. Germline V gene lookup returns CDR1 SEHNR and CDR2 FQNEAQ (reference sequence). This CDR3 contains 15 residues. The CDR3 sequence is CASSSVAGTTGELFF.

This chain connects TRBV5-1 to TRBJ1-2; no DNA is available, so the TRBD1 call from TCRdb remains unchecked. The CDR3 contains 14 residues. Germline V CDR1 and CDR2: SGHRS, YFSETQ. CDR3 sequence: CASSLRQGADGYTF.